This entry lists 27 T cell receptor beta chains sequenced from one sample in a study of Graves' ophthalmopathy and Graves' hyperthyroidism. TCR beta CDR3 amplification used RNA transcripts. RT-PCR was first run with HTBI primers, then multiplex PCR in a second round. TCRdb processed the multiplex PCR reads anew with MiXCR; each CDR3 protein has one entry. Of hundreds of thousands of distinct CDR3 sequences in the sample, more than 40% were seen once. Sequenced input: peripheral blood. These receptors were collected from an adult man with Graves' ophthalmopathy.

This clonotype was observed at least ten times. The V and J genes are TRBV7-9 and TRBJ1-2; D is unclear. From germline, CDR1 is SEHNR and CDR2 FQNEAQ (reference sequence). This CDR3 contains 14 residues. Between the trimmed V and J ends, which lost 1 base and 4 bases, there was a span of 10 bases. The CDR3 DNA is TGTGCCAGCAGCTTAGAAGGAGGGTTCTATGGCTACACCTTC. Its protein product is CASSLEGGFYGYTF.

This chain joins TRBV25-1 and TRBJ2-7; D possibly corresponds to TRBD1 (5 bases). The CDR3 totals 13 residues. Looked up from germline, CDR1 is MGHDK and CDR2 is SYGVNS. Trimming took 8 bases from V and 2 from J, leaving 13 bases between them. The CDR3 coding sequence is TGTGCCAGCCAGGGTGTTGGGACCTACGAGCAGTACTTC. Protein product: CASQGVGTYEQYF.

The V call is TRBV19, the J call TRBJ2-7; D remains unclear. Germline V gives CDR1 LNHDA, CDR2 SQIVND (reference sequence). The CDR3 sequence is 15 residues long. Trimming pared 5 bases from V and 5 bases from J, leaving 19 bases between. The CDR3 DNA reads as TGTGCCAGTAGTTGGGTTCGGATTGGTAGGGACGAGCAGTACTTC. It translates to CASSWVRIGRDEQYF.

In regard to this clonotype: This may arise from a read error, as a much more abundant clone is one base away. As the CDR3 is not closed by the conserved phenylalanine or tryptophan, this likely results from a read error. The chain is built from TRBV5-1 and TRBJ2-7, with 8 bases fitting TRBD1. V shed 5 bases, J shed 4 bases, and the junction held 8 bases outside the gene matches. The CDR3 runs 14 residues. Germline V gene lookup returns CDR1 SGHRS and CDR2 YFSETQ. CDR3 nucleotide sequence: TGCGCCAGCAGTCCCGCCGGGACAGGATACGAGCAGTACTGC. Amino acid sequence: CASSPAGTGYEQYC.

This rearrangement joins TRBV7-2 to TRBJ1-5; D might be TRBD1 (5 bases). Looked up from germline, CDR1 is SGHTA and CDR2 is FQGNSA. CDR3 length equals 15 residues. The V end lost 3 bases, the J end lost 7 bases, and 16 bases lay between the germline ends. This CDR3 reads CASSLGRRQGQPQHF. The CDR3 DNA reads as TGTGCCAGCAGCTTGGGCAGGAGGCAGGGACAGCCCCAGCATTTT.

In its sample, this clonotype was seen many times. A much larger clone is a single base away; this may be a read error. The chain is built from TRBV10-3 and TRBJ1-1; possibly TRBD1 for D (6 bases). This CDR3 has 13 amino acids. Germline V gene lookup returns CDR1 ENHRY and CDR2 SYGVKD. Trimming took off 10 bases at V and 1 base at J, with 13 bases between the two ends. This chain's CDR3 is CASNGQPNTEAFF. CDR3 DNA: TGTGCCAGCAACGGACAGCCGAACACTGAAGCTTTCTTT.

The CDR3 region has the DNA TGCGCCAGCAGGTCGGGACTAACGGGAGTATCCTACGAGCAGTACTTC. Its protein product is CASRSGLTGVSYEQYF. The rearrangement uses TRBV5-1 and TRBJ2-7, with 7 bases fitting TRBD2. J lost 1 base, V lost 5 bases, and 12 bases had no gene match. The CDR3 extends over 16 amino acids. Germline loops: CDR1 SGHRS, CDR2 YFSETQ.

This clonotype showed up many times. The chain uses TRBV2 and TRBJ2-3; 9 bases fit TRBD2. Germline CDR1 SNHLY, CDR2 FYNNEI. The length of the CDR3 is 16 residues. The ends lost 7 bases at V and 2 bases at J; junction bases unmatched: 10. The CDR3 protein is CASKSGRSGPTDTQYF. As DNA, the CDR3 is TGTGCCAGCAAAAGCGGGAGGTCGGGTCCCACAGATACGCAGTATTTT.

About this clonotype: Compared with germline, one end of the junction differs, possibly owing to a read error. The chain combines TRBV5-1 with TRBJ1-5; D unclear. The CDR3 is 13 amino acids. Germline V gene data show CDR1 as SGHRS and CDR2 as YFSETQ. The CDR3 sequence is CASSLRTEETQHF. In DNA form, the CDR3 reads TGTGCCAGCAGCTTGAGGACGGAAGAGACCCAGCATTTT.

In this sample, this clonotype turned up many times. The CDR3, as DNA: TGTGCCAGCAGTAGACAGGGACTGGGCAATCAGCCCCAGCATTTT. Amino acids: CASSRQGLGNQPQHF. The chain uses TRBV2 and TRBJ1-5; 7 nucleotides agree with TRBD1. The germline gives CDR1 SNHLY, CDR2 FYNNEI. This CDR3 contains 15 residues. The ends lost 5 bases at V and 2 bases at J; junction bases unmatched: 6.

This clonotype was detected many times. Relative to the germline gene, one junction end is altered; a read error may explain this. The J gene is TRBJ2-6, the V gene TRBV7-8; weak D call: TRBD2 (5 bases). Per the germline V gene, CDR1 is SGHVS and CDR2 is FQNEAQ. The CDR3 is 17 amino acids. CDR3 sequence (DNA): TGCGCCAGCAGCCAAGTTCTAGCTGTCACTGGGGCCAACGTCCTGACTTTC. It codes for CASSQVLAVTGANVLTF.

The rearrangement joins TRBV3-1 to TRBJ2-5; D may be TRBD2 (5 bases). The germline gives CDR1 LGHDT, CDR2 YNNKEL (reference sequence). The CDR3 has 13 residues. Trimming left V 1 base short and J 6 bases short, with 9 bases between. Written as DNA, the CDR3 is TGTGCCAGCAGCCAAGCGGGGATGCAGACCCAGTACTTC. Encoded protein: CASSQAGMQTQYF.

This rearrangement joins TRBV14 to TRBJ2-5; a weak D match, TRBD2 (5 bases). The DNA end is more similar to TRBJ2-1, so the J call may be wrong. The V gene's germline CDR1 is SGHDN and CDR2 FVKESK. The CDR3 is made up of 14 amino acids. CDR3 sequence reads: CASSQDAGYNEQFF. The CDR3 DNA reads TGTGCCAGCAGCCAAGACGCGGGCTACAATGAGCAGTTCTTC.

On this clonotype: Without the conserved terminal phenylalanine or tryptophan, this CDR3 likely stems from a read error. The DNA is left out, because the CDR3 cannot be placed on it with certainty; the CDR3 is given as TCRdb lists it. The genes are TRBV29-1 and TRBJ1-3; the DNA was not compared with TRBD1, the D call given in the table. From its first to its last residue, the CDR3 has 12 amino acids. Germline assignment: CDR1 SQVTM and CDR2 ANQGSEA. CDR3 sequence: CSGGSSGNTTYL.

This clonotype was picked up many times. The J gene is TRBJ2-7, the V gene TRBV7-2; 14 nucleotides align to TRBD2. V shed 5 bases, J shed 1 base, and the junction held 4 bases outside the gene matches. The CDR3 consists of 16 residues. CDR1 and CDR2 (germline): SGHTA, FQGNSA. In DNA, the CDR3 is TGTGCCAGCAGCAGAAGGACTAGCGGGGGGTCCTACGAGCAGTACTTC. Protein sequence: CASSRRTSGGSYEQYF.

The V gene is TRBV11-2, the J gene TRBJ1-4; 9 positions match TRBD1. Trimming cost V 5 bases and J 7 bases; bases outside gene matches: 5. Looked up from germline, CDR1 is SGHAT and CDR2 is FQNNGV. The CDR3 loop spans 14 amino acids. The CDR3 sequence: CASSHGTGIEKLFF. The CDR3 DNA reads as TGTGCCAGCAGCCACGGGACAGGGATTGAAAAACTGTTTTTT.

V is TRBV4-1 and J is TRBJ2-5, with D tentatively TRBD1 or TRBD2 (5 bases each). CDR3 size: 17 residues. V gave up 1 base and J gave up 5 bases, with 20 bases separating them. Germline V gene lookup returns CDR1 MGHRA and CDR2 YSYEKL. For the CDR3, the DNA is TGCGCCAGCAGCCAAGCCCTTACGGGACGAAAAGGGGAGACCCAGTACTTC. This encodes CASSQALTGRKGETQYF.

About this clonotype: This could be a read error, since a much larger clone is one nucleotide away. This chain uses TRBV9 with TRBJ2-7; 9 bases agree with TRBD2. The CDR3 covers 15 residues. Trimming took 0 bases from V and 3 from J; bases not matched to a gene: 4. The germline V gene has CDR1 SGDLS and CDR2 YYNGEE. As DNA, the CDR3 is TGTGCCAGCAGCGTAGTTGCGGGGGGGGGCTACGAGCAGTACTTC. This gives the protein CASSVVAGGGYEQYF.

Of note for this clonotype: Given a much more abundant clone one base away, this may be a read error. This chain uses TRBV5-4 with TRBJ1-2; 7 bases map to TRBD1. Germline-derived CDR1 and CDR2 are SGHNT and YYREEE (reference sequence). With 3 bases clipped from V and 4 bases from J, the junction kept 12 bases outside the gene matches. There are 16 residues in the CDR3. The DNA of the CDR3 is TGTGCCAGCAGCTCTGCCCTAGGGGGCTTAGGCTATGGCTACACCTTC. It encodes CASSSALGGLGYGYTF.

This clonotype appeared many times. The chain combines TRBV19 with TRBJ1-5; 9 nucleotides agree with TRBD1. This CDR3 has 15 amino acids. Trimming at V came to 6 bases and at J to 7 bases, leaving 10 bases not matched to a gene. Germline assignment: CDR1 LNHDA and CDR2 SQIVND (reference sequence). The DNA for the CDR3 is TGTGCCAGTAGGCATGGGACAGGGTTTTGGCAGCCCCAGCATTTT. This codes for CASRHGTGFWQPQHF.

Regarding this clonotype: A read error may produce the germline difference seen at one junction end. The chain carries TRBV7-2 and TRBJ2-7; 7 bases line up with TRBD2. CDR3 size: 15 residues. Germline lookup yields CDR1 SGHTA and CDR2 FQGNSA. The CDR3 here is CASSQEAGSSYKQYF. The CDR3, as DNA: TGTGCCAGCAGCCAAGAAGCGGGGAGCTCCTACAAGCAGTACTTC.

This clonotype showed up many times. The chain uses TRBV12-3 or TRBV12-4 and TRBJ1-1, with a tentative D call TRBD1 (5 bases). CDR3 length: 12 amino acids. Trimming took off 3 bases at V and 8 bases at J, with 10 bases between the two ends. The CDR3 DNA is TGTGCCAGCAGTTTTTTGAGACAGGAAGCTTTCTTT. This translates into CASSFLRQEAFF.

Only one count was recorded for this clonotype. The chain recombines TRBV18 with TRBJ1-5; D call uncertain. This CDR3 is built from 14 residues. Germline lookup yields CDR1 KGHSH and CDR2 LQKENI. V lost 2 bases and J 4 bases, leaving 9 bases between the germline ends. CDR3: CASSPSAENQPQHF. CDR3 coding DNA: TGTGCCAGCTCACCATCGGCAGAGAATCAGCCCCAGCATTTT.

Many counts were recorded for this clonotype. Here the CDR3 reads CATSDSGQGNTGELFF. In DNA form, the CDR3 reads TGTGCCACCAGTGATTCTGGACAGGGAAACACCGGGGAGCTGTTTTTT. The chain links TRBV24-1 to TRBJ2-2; 8 bases match TRBD1. The J segment lost 2 bases and the V segment lost 2 bases, leaving 3 bases of the junction unmatched. Germline V gives CDR1 KGHDR, CDR2 SFDVKD. CDR3 length: 16 amino acids.

The CDR3 is CASRGDLYGYTF. The CDR3 bases are TGTGCCAGCAGAGGGGACCTCTATGGCTACACCTTC. The chain combines TRBV7-2 with TRBJ1-2, with D possibly TRBD1 on 5 matching bases. CDR1 is SGHTA, CDR2 FQGNSA, per germline. The V and J ends lost 6 bases and 4 bases respectively, with 9 bases between them. The CDR3 has 12 amino acids.

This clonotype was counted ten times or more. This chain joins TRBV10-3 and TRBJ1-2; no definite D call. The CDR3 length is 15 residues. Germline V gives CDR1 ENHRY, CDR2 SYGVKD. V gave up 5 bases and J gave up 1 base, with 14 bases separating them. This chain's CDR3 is CAISPLVGVNYGYTF. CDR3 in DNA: TGTGCCATCAGTCCCCTCGTCGGGGTTAACTATGGCTACACCTTC.

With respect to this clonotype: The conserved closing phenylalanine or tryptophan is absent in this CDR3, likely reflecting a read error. In DNA form, the CDR3 reads TGTGCCAGCAGCTCCGGACAGCTCTCCTACGAGCAGTACCTC. Translated, it gives CASSSGQLSYEQYL. The genes are TRBV6-6 and TRBJ2-5, with a possible D match to TRBD1 (6 bases). The end of the DNA aligns better with TRBJ2-7, so the J call may be wrong. CDR1 is MNHNY, CDR2 SVGAGI, per germline (reference sequence). The CDR3 is made up of 14 amino acids.